Each of the 10 T cell receptor beta chains below was sequenced from the same sample in a study of CD8 T cells in ankylosing spondylitis. The study, taken as a whole, reports: In ankylosing spondylitis blood, a motif of roughly 8 highly homologous TCR beta variants appeared characteristic.

TCRdb re-analysed the 5' RACE reads in MiXCR, keeping a single row per CDR3 protein. The sample records 700,000 or so distinct CDR3 sequences, roughly 19% being singletons. No cognate antigen is known for these TCRs. The sample taken for sequencing was blood, either unsorted or a sorted T cell fraction (not recorded which). The receptor set was obtained from a male donor with ankylosing spondylitis.

The sample holds a few counts of this clonotype. The gene calls are TRBV29-1 and TRBJ1-4; TRBD1 aligns across 7 bases. The CDR3 covers 14 residues. CDR1 is SQVTM and CDR2 is ANQGSEA in the germline V gene. V lost 0 bases and J lost 4; bases outside the gene matches: 2. CDR3 loop: CSVEDHRGNEKLFF. CDR3 DNA sequence: TGCAGCGTTGAAGATCACAGGGGTAATGAAAAACTGTTTTTT.

This clonotype was observed a few times. The rearrangement links TRBV27 to TRBJ2-1, with no clear D. Germline V CDR1 and CDR2: MNHEY, SMNVEV (reference sequence). Trimming took off 1 base at V and 7 bases at J, with 11 bases between the two ends. The CDR3 extends over 14 amino acids. CDR3 sequence reads: CASSLYSPANEQFF. Written as DNA, the CDR3 is TGTGCCAGCAGTTTATATTCCCCGGCGAATGAGCAGTTCTTC.

This clonotype was counted only a few times. The J gene is TRBJ2-3, the V gene TRBV28, with D unresolved. The germline gives CDR1 MDHEN, CDR2 SYDVKM. The CDR3 consists of 15 residues. V was cut by 5 bases and J by 3 bases, with 15 bases left in between. CDR3 residues: CASSPRIRETDTQYF. CDR3 sequence (DNA): TGTGCCAGCAGTCCCCGTATTAGGGAAACAGATACGCAGTATTTT.

This clonotype has only a few counts. The V gene is TRBV20-1, the J gene TRBJ2-4; D ambiguous. Germline V gene data show CDR1 as DFQATT and CDR2 as SNEGSKA (reference sequence). The CDR3 has 12 residues. V was clipped by 1 base and J by 8 bases, with 9 bases between them. CDR3 sequence (DNA): TGCAGTGCTAGAGGTAGTATGGACATTCAGTACTTC. Encoded protein: CSARGSMDIQYF.

This sequence joins TRBV10-3 and TRBJ2-7; D may be TRBD2 (5 bases). Germline CDR1 and CDR2: ENHRY and SYGVKD. Trimming removed 4 bases from V and 5 bases from J, with 12 bases in between. CDR3 length: 13 residues. The CDR3 coding sequence is TGTGCCATCAGTGGATCGGCGGGTAACGAGCAGTACTTC. Translation gives CAISGSAGNEQYF.

This clonotype was detected a few times. This chain links TRBV7-9 with TRBJ1-6; weak D call: TRBD1 (6 bases). CDR1 is SEHNR, CDR2 FQNEAQ, per germline (reference sequence). The CDR3 runs to 16 residues. Trimming cost V 6 bases and J 4 bases, with 16 bases left between them. The CDR3 here is CASRREDSSYNSPLHF. The CDR3 DNA is TGTGCCAGCAGACGAGAGGACAGCTCTTATAATTCACCCCTCCACTTT.

The chain has TRBV4-1 and TRBJ2-3, with a weak D call TRBD1 (6 bases). The V and J ends lost 0 bases and 3 bases respectively, with 7 bases between them. From germline, CDR1 is MGHRA and CDR2 YSYEKL. The CDR3 covers 14 residues. CDR3 sequence (DNA): TGCGCCAGCAGCCAAGAACAGGGAACAGATACGCAGTATTTT. Translation gives CASSQEQGTDTQYF.

The chain has TRBV28 and TRBJ2-7; unclear D gene. CDR1 and CDR2 (germline): MDHEN, SYDVKM. Trimming took off 8 bases at V and 2 bases at J, with 16 bases between the two ends. CDR3 length: 14 residues. The CDR3 DNA reads as TGTGCCAGCTCAGCGACACGAATGGCCTACGAGCAGTACTTC. This codes for CASSATRMAYEQYF. Looking up the rest from reference TRBV28 and TRBJ2-7 gives the full variable domain: DVKVTQSSRYLVKRTGEKVFLECVQDMDHENMFWYRQDPGLGLRLIYFSYDVKMKEKGDIPEGYSVSREKKERFSLILESASTNQTSMYLCASSATRMAYEQYFGPGTRLTVT.

CDR3 in DNA: TGTGCCAGCAGTGTGAGGAGGGGAAACACAGATACGCAGTATTTT. The encoded protein is CASSVRRGNTDTQYF. This chain connects TRBV6-1 to TRBJ2-3; a possible D gene is TRBD2 (6 bases). V lost 4 bases, J lost 2 bases, and 13 bases lay in between. From germline, CDR1 is MNHNS and CDR2 SASEGT. The CDR3 consists of 15 residues.

This chain links TRBV2 with TRBJ2-1; TRBD2 matches 9 bases. V shed 6 bases, J shed 8 bases, and the junction held 8 bases outside the gene matches. The CDR3 loop spans 14 amino acids. The V gene's germline CDR1 is SNHLY and CDR2 FYNNEI. CDR3 sequence reads: CASRKTSGGDEQFF. The CDR3 bases are TGTGCCAGCAGGAAGACTAGCGGAGGCGATGAGCAGTTCTTC.